The 5 T cell receptor beta chains in this list originate from one sample, sequenced in a study of T cells in localized non-small cell lung cancer. Produced via immunoSEQ multiplex PCR; TCRdb's table is partial and in-frame only. Here the sample spans 950 to 1,500 clones, roughly 25% being singletons. The sequencing here drew on normal lung tissue next to the tumor, taken before any cancer treatment. The receptors were gathered from a man aged 40 to 70 with stage II lung adenocarcinoma.

By sample share, this clone is large. This chain links TRBV14 with TRBJ1-1; 9 bases are shared with TRBD1. This CDR3 has 15 amino acids. The V segment lost 3 bases and the J segment 4 bases; nucleotides outside the gene matches: 6. Germline CDR1 reads SGHDN; CDR2 reads FVKESK. CDR3 residues: CASSQERQGVTEAFF. The CDR3, as DNA: TGTGCCAGCAGCCAGGAAAGACAGGGGGTCACTGAAGCTTTCTTT.

This clone rates as hyperexpanded. The chain carries TRBV14 and TRBJ2-3; 8 nucleotides match TRBD1. CDR3 length: 15 residues. Germline CDR1 is SGHDN and CDR2 is FVKESK. V shed 4 bases, J shed 2 bases, and the junction held 5 bases outside the gene matches. Here the CDR3 reads CASSPGRGLTDTQYF. Here the CDR3 DNA reads TGTGCCAGCAGCCCTGGCAGGGGGCTCACAGATACGCAGTATTTT.

This sequence joins TRBV5-1 and TRBJ1-4; 7 positions agree with TRBD1. This CDR3 spans 14 amino acids. Per the germline V gene, CDR1 is SGHRS and CDR2 is YFSETQ. J lost 6 bases, V lost 3 bases, and 5 bases had no gene match. The CDR3 loop reads CASSSRGEDEKLFF. In DNA form, the CDR3 reads TGCGCCAGCAGCTCCAGGGGGGAGGATGAAAAACTGTTTTTT.

This clone turned up a few times. The rearrangement links TRBV6-8 to TRBJ1-5; D gene unclear. This CDR3 region has 15 residues. Trimming removed 5 bases from V and 0 bases from J, with 11 bases in between. Germline CDR1 reads MNHGY; CDR2 reads SAAAGT. CDR3 amino acids: CASSDGLNSNQPQHF. CDR3 coding DNA: TGTGCCAGCAGTGACGGACTGAATAGCAATCAGCCCCAGCATTTT.

This clone is large by share. The gene calls are TRBV28 and TRBJ2-5, with TRBD1 identical over 8 bases. The CDR3 length is 16 residues. V shed 2 bases and J 4 bases; nucleotides not matched to a gene: 9. Looked up from germline, CDR1 is MDHEN and CDR2 is SYDVKM. The CDR3 loop is CASSLIGQGMAETQYF. CDR3 nucleotides: TGTGCCAGCAGTTTAATAGGACAGGGCATGGCAGAGACCCAGTACTTC.